One and the same sample provided the 26 T cell receptor beta chains below, sequenced in a study of cytomegalovirus exposure and HLA in healthy donors. The PCR contained 60 Vbeta and 13 Jbeta primers. Using immunoSEQ multiplex PCR, the repertoire was profiled, and TCRdb retains in-frame clones only, with some absent. The data show roughly 120,000 clones, with approximately 9.4% seen just once and less than 4% held by the top ten. Sequences were obtained from PBMCs. These receptors were taken from a young man in good health and CMV-seronegative.

The chain links TRBV18 to TRBJ1-5; tentative D call: TRBD1 (6 bases). The V end lost 2 bases, the J end lost 6 bases, and 11 bases lay between the germline ends. Germline lookup yields CDR1 KGHSH and CDR2 LQKENI. The CDR3 is 14 residues long. The CDR3 bases are TGTGCCAGCTCACCAGACAGGCTCCCTCAGCCCCAGCATTTT. Residues: CASSPDRLPQPQHF.

The rearrangement joins TRBV30 to TRBJ2-7, with D hard to call. This CDR3 has 12 residues. V lost 8 bases and J 0 bases, leaving 11 bases between the germline ends. In germline, CDR1 is GTSNPN, CDR2 SVGIG (reference sequence). The DNA of the CDR3 is TGTGCCGGGCACGAGAGCTCCTACGAGCAGTACTTC. Amino acids: CAGHESSYEQYF.

The CDR3 spells CASSYSPSGGADGYTF. In DNA, the CDR3 is TGTGCCAGCAGTTACTCCCCTTCAGGGGGCGCCGATGGCTACACCTTC. V gene TRBV6-6 combines with J gene TRBJ1-2, with TRBD1 matching 8 bases. The CDR3 totals 16 residues. The germline V gene encodes CDR1 MNHNY and CDR2 SVGAGI (reference sequence). V shed 0 bases, J shed 6 bases, and the junction held 9 bases outside the gene matches.

The gene calls are TRBV7-9 and TRBJ2-7; D uncertain. CDR3 length equals 14 residues. Trimming stripped 4 bases from V and 2 bases from J, with 12 bases between. Germline V CDR1 and CDR2: SEHNR, FQNEAQ (reference sequence). In nucleotides, the CDR3 is TGTGCCAGCAGCTCGTTGACACGACCCTACGAGCAGTACTTC. Its translation is CASSSLTRPYEQYF.

The chain has TRBV4-3 and TRBJ2-2, with TRBD1 identical over 7 bases. The CDR3 covers 15 residues. Trimming removed 4 bases from V and 3 bases from J; junction bases left unmatched: 5. Germline V gene sequence: CDR1 LGHNA, CDR2 YSLEER. CDR3 region: CASSRLTGDTGELFF. CDR3 bases: TGCGCCAGCAGCCGGTTAACAGGGGACACCGGGGAGCTGTTTTTT.

Only a few counts were recorded for this clone. This chain uses TRBV6-1 with TRBJ1-5, with 7 bases lining up with TRBD1. The CDR3 extends over 13 amino acids. Germline V gene lookup returns CDR1 MNHNS and CDR2 SASEGT. V trimming: 8 bases; J trimming: 5 bases; junction bases outside the gene matches: 6. CDR3: CASVGTGDQPQHF. CDR3 bases: TGTGCCAGCGTCGGCACAGGGGATCAGCCCCAGCATTTT.

This clone turned up a few times. This chain connects TRBV7-9 to TRBJ2-3; 8 nucleotides line up with TRBD1. CDR1 is SEHNR and CDR2 is FQNEAQ in the germline V gene (reference sequence). Losses at the gene ends were 1 base for V and 2 bases for J; bases not matched to a gene: 5. CDR3 length: 16 amino acids. The CDR3: CASSLEQGVNTDTQYF. CDR3 bases: TGTGCCAGCAGCTTAGAACAGGGGGTAAACACAGATACGCAGTATTTT.

The sample holds a few counts of this clone. The rearrangement links TRBV6-1 to TRBJ1-5; D might be TRBD1 (6 bases). The V end lost 2 bases, the J end lost 3 bases, and 11 bases lay between the germline ends. Germline V gene data show CDR1 as MNHNS and CDR2 as SASEGT. The CDR3 spans 15 residues. The CDR3: CASSESGQSNQPQHF. The DNA of the CDR3 is TGTGCCAGCAGTGAATCCGGACAGTCCAATCAGCCCCAGCATTTT.

This clone showed up just a few times. This chain uses TRBV2 with TRBJ1-4, with TRBD1 identical over 7 bases. After removal of 7 bases from V and 3 bases from J, the junction contained 17 bases not matched to a gene. Germline V lookup: CDR1 SNHLY, CDR2 FYNNEI. CDR3 length equals 18 residues. DNA for the CDR3: TGTGCCAGCATGAGATACCGTAGGGGGCAAGGAGCTAATGAAAAACTGTTTTTT. The encoded protein is CASMRYRRGQGANEKLFF.

This chain joins TRBV11-2 and TRBJ2-2, with TRBD1 identical over 8 bases. Germline trimming cut 5 bases from V and 6 bases from J; bases unmatched to any gene: 5. The CDR3 contains 14 residues. Germline CDR1 SGHAT, CDR2 FQNNGV. The CDR3 DNA reads as TGTGCCAGCAGCGCGGACAGGGTGCCCGGGGAGCTGTTTTTT. It encodes CASSADRVPGELFF.

The chain is built from TRBV19 and TRBJ1-2; TRBD1 might be the D (5 bases). V was trimmed by 3 bases and J by 7 bases, leaving 12 bases between them. The CDR3 length is 13 residues. Looked up from germline, CDR1 is LNHDA and CDR2 is SQIVND (reference sequence). CDR3 sequence: CASSMGGTSGYTF. The CDR3 DNA reads as TGTGCCAGTAGTATGGGGGGTACTAGTGGCTACACCTTC.

The table lists this clone with a few counts. This rearrangement joins TRBV7-2 to TRBJ1-2, with a tentative D call TRBD1 (6 bases). Trimming removed 8 bases from V and 8 bases from J, with 12 bases in between. This CDR3 comprises 11 residues. The germline CDR1 and CDR2 sequences are SGHTA and FQGNSA. The CDR3 nucleotides are TGTGCCAGCCGGGGGGCTGGGGGCTACACCTTC. It specifies CASRGAGGYTF.

This clone was observed a few times. This sequence joins TRBV6-1 and TRBJ1-5, with 8 bases lining up with TRBD1. J gave up 4 bases and V 6 bases, and 2 bases lay outside the gene matches. CDR3 length equals 13 residues. Germline CDR1 reads MNHNS; CDR2 reads SASEGT. The CDR3 is CASRTGENQPQHF. CDR3 nucleotide sequence: TGTGCCAGCAGGACAGGGGAAAATCAGCCCCAGCATTTT.

The chain joins TRBV7-9 to TRBJ2-7; the D gene is possibly TRBD2 (5 bases). CDR3 length: 15 amino acids. The germline V and J ends were trimmed by 5 bases and 2 bases, with 16 bases remaining between them. The germline CDR1 and CDR2 sequences are SEHNR and FQNEAQ (reference sequence). CDR3 in DNA: TGTGCCAGCAGCGGATCGGCGGGCTACCCCTACGAGCAGTACTTC. Protein sequence: CASSGSAGYPYEQYF. The complete variable domain, with remaining parts taken from reference TRBV7-9 and TRBJ2-7, reads DTGVSQNPRHKITKRGQNVTFRCDPISEHNRLYWYRQTLGQGPEFLTYFQNEAQLEKSRLLSDRFSAERPKGSFSTLEIQRTEQGDSAMYLCASSGSAGYPYEQYFGPGTRLTVT.

The chain employs TRBV19 and TRBJ1-2; maybe TRBD1 (5 bases). V dropped 5 bases and J dropped 0 bases, with 7 bases sitting between them. Germline values: CDR1 LNHDA, CDR2 SQIVND (reference sequence). The CDR3 sequence is 13 residues long. The CDR3 protein is CASSAQANYGYTF. Here the CDR3 DNA reads TGTGCCAGTAGTGCACAGGCTAACTATGGCTACACCTTC.

This clone has a handful of counts. The rearrangement joins TRBV6-5 to TRBJ1-1; 8 nucleotides agree with TRBD1. CDR1 and CDR2 (germline): MNHEY, SVGAGI. The CDR3 length is 16 residues. With V trimmed by 2 bases and J by 3 bases, 8 bases remained unmatched. The DNA of the CDR3 is TGTGCCAGCAGTTACCAGACAGGGGTGAGGGACACTGAAGCTTTCTTT. Amino acid sequence: CASSYQTGVRDTEAFF.

J is TRBJ2-1 and V is TRBV5-1, with TRBD2 as a possible D gene (6 bases). The germline CDR1 and CDR2 sequences are SGHRS and YFSETQ. Trimming removed 8 bases at V and 0 bases at J, with 15 bases between. The CDR3 totals 15 residues. CDR3 sequence: CASHPSGSSYNEQFF. For the CDR3, the DNA is TGCGCCAGTCACCCCTCCGGGAGCTCCTACAATGAGCAGTTCTTC.

The V gene is TRBV28, the J gene TRBJ2-7; 9 nucleotides align to TRBD2. V shed 7 bases, J shed 4 bases, and the junction held 14 bases outside the gene matches. The CDR3 is 16 residues long. The V gene's germline CDR1 is MDHEN and CDR2 SYDVKM. The CDR3 DNA sequence: TGTGCCAGCACCCCCCCTGCGGGTAGCGGGAGTTACGAGCAGTACTTC. Protein: CASTPPAGSGSYEQYF. The full variable domain, with the rest looked up from reference TRBV28 and TRBJ2-7, is DVKVTQSSRYLVKRTGEKVFLECVQDMDHENMFWYRQDPGLGLRLIYFSYDVKMKEKGDIPEGYSVSREKKERFSLILESASTNQTSMYLCASTPPAGSGSYEQYFGPGTRLTVT.

This clone turned up a few times. The chain recombines TRBV30 with TRBJ1-6; 8 positions match TRBD1. Germline V gives CDR1 GTSNPN, CDR2 SVGIG (reference sequence). The CDR3 has 17 residues. V gave up 5 bases and J gave up 2 bases; unmatched junction bases: 11. The CDR3 loop reads CAWQFSPGGPYNSPLHF. The CDR3 bases are TGTGCCTGGCAATTTTCCCCAGGGGGCCCCTATAATTCACCCCTCCACTTT. The variable domain in full, completed from reference TRBV30 and TRBJ1-6, reads SQTIHQWPATLVQPVGSPLSLECTVEGTSNPNLYWYRQAAGRGLQLLFYSVGIGQISSEVPQNLSASRPQDRQFILSSKKLLLSDSGFYLCAWQFSPGGPYNSPLHFGNGTRLTVT.

The chain recombines TRBV6-5 with TRBJ1-2; 7 bases match TRBD1. Germline CDR1 is MNHEY and CDR2 is SVGAGI. This CDR3 contains 14 residues. With V trimmed by 6 bases and J by 4 bases, 8 bases remained unmatched. The DNA for the CDR3 is TGTGCCAGCAGGCGACAGGGTAGTATCTATGGCTACACCTTC. Protein: CASRRQGSIYGYTF.

This clone was observed a handful of times. The chain couples TRBV5-1 to TRBJ2-2, with TRBD2 matching over 8 bases. There are 15 residues in the CDR3. The V gene's germline CDR1 is SGHRS and CDR2 YFSETQ. V dropped 4 bases and J dropped 3; count of bases not matched to a gene: 5. CDR3 sequence reads: CASSRSGDHTGELFF. The CDR3 DNA reads TGCGCCAGCAGCCGTAGCGGGGACCACACCGGGGAGCTGTTTTTT.

V and J are TRBV10-3 and TRBJ2-5, with 7 bases aligning to TRBD2. The CDR3 has 14 amino acids. From germline, CDR1 is ENHRY and CDR2 SYGVKD. V shed 4 bases, J shed 0 bases, and the junction held 2 bases outside the gene matches. The CDR3 DNA is TGTGCCATCAGTGCACGGGGGGACCAAGAGACCCAGTACTTC. This gives the protein CAISARGDQETQYF.

The CDR3 sequence: CASRMGLAGGTYEQYF. The DNA for the CDR3 is TGTGCCAGCAGGATGGGACTAGCGGGAGGTACCTACGAGCAGTACTTC. The chain links TRBV5-5 to TRBJ2-7; 15 bases line up with TRBD2. The germline V gene encodes CDR1 SGHKS and CDR2 YYEKEE (reference sequence). The ends lost 5 bases at V and 2 bases at J; junction bases unmatched: 5. The CDR3 totals 16 residues.

This clone was picked up a small number of times. The V gene is TRBV11-2, the J gene TRBJ1-5, with TRBD1 matching 7 bases. This CDR3 contains 15 residues. In germline, CDR1 is SGHAT, CDR2 FQNNGV. After removal of 5 bases from V and 0 bases from J, the junction contained 4 bases not matched to a gene. The CDR3 DNA follows: TGTGCCAGCAGCCTTGGACAGGATAGCAATCAGCCCCAGCATTTT. This translates into CASSLGQDSNQPQHF.

This clone was observed a few times. The chain recombines TRBV28 with TRBJ2-3; 9 bases map to TRBD1. Trimming removed 5 bases from V and 2 bases from J; junction bases left unmatched: 14. The CDR3 extends over 18 amino acids. Germline assignment: CDR1 MDHEN and CDR2 SYDVKM. Here the CDR3 reads CASSIGQGWGKITDTQYF. The CDR3 DNA follows: TGTGCCAGCAGTATAGGACAGGGGTGGGGGAAAATCACAGATACGCAGTATTTT.

The V call is TRBV7-3, the J call TRBJ2-3; D gene ambiguous. Germline-derived CDR1 and CDR2 are SGHTA and FQGTGA. The V gene lost 1 base and the J gene lost 4 bases, with 9 bases spanning the gap. CDR3 length: 14 amino acids. CDR3: CASSLNARPDTQYF. CDR3 DNA sequence: TGTGCCAGCAGCTTAAACGCTAGGCCAGATACGCAGTATTTT.